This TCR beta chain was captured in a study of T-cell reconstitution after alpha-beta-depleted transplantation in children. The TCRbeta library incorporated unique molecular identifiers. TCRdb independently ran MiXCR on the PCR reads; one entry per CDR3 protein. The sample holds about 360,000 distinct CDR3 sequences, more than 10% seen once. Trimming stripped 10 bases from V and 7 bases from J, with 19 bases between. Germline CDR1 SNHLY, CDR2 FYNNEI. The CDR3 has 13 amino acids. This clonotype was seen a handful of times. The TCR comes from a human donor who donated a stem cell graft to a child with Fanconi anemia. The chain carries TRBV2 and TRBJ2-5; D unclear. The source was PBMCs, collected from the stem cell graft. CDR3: CATQYYDGSTQYF. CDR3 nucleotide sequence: TGTGCCACGCAATACTACGACGGTTCGACCCAGTACTTC.